The present T cell receptor (beta chain) was sequenced within a study of T cells expressing NK-cell markers. Study overall: Cells sorted as CD3+CD56+NKG2C+, CD3+CD56+NKG2C- and CD3+CD56-NKG2C+ T cells supplied the TCR beta repertoires. Seven donors tested HCMV-seropositive and one tested seronegative among the eight sequenced. Overall study results and limits: Four of the donors also had these clonotypes leading their CD3+CD56-NKG2C+ fraction. Dominant NKG2C+ clonotype frequencies of roughly 1.0-7.5% of CD8+ T cells were measured in over 5 donors.

TCRdb reprocessed the 5' RACE reads; each CDR3 protein has one entry and no DNA is given. The sample totals about 150,000 distinct CDR3 sequences. In regard to this clonotype: The antigen remains unidentified.

Germline CDR1 reads SQVTM; CDR2 reads ANQGSEA. The CDR3 spans 11 residues. This sequence originates from a woman between 50 and 59 years old in good health. This sequence joins TRBV29-1 and TRBJ1-2. Sequencing used blood T cells: a sorted CD56 or NKG2C T cell subset, CD4+ or CD8+ T cells, or bulk PBMC T cells (not recorded which). The CDR3 reads CSVEGGGGGTF.